This T cell receptor (beta chain) was sequenced in a study of OX40 agonist ivuxolimab in advanced cancers. Across the study: Participants, approximately 83% male, averaged approximately 56 years of age, ranging from about 23 to 90. About 40% of patients had received prior checkpoint inhibitor therapy.

Study-wide findings and caveats: What antigens the expanded peripheral T cells recognized was never established. Expanded clones were, on average, more numerous in CD8+ T cells than in CD4+.

With V trimmed by 0 bases and J by 7 bases, 7 bases remained unmatched. Looked up from germline, CDR1 is MNHEY and CDR2 is SVGAGI. The CDR3 contains 15 residues. Libraries were prepared by immunoSEQ multiplex PCR; TCRdb keeps only in-frame clonotypes and omits some of them. The repertoire includes some 80,000 clones, just under 95% of them detected once, and about 0.61% sits in the top ten. On this clone itself: Its antigen is still unknown.

The source of this sequence is an adult with an advanced solid tumor such as melanoma, head and neck, liver or kidney cancer. This chain joins TRBV6-5 and TRBJ2-3, with 7 bases matching TRBD1. Material: CD4+ or CD8+ T cells sorted from blood, obtained in a trial of the OX40 agonist ivuxolimab. CDR3 residues: CASSYSRTGVNTQYF. The CDR3 bases are TGTGCCAGCAGTTACTCGAGAACAGGGGTAAATACGCAGTATTTT.